The 26 T cell receptor beta chains reported below all come from one sample, sequenced in a study of blood T cells in healthy people across ages. The use of a sample-barcoded 5' primer and a J-beta primer mix characterized a second PCR of roughly 6 to 11 cycles. One entry per CDR3 protein results from TCRdb running MiXCR on the 5' RACE reads. There are fewer than 800,000 distinct CDR3 sequences in the sample; less than 40% occur only once, and 15% lies in the top ten. The sample consisted of blood. The receptor source for this set is a woman older than 75 in good health.

This clonotype occurred many times. The chain employs TRBV6-5 and TRBJ2-7; 10 positions match TRBD2. Germline V lookup: CDR1 MNHEY, CDR2 SVGAGI. There are 16 residues in the CDR3. Germline trimming cut 4 bases from V and 3 bases from J; bases unmatched to any gene: 9. The CDR3 loop reads CASSFSTSGRYYEQYF. The CDR3 coding sequence is TGTGCCAGCAGTTTCTCGACTAGCGGGCGTTACTACGAGCAGTACTTC.

This clonotype was counted at least ten times. The chain couples TRBV6-5 to TRBJ2-5; the D call may be TRBD1 or TRBD2 (5 bases each). The V and J ends lost 5 bases and 4 bases respectively, with 17 bases between them. The CDR3 has 15 residues. CDR1 and CDR2 (germline): MNHEY, SVGAGI. CDR3 sequence (DNA): TGTGCCAGCAGTCCCATCGGGGCAGATTCAGAGACCCAGTACTTC. Translation: CASSPIGADSETQYF.

This clonotype was counted many times. V usage is TRBV2 and J usage is TRBJ1-5; 8 bases line up with TRBD1. The J segment lost 1 base and the V segment lost 6 bases, leaving 8 bases of the junction unmatched. Germline V gene lookup returns CDR1 SNHLY and CDR2 FYNNEI. This CDR3 has 16 residues. CDR3 nucleotide sequence: TGTGCCAGCAGCGGACAGGGTTTCGGAAGCAATCAGCCCCAGCATTTT. Translated, it gives CASSGQGFGSNQPQHF.

This rearrangement joins TRBV30 to TRBJ1-2; D gene ambiguous. CDR1 GTSNPN and CDR2 SVGIG come from the germline V gene (reference sequence). V lost 0 bases to trimming and J lost 8 bases, with 16 bases between them. The CDR3 totals 14 residues. CDR3 protein: CAWSVGFSGPGYTF. CDR3 bases: TGTGCCTGGAGTGTGGGATTCAGCGGGCCCGGCTACACCTTC.

This chain connects TRBV29-1 to TRBJ2-1; 7 nucleotides line up with TRBD2. The DNA end is more similar to TRBJ2-7, so the J call may be wrong. The CDR3 contains 11 residues. The V gene's germline CDR1 is SQVTM and CDR2 ANQGSEA. The CDR3 sequence is CSVVGLGEQYF. CDR3 DNA: TGCAGCGTTGTCGGACTAGGCGAGCAGTACTTC.

This clonotype was recorded a few times. The chain combines TRBV5-6 with TRBJ1-4; D is possibly TRBD1 (5 bases). The CDR3 totals 17 residues. The ends were cut back, 2 bases at V and 2 bases at J, with 16 bases in the middle. Germline loops: CDR1 SGHDT, CDR2 YYEEEE. The CDR3, as DNA: TGTGCCAGCAGCTTTCGGGAAGTGGGGCGTACTAATGAAAAACTGTTTTTT. Its protein is CASSFREVGRTNEKLFF.

This clonotype was picked up a small number of times. V gene TRBV10-3 combines with J gene TRBJ2-2; no clear D gene. V was cut by 3 bases and J by 0 bases, with 5 bases left in between. In germline, CDR1 is ENHRY, CDR2 SYGVKD. CDR3 size: 14 residues. The CDR3 DNA is TGTGCCATCAGTGAATTATCGAACACCGGGGAGCTGTTTTTT. Residues: CAISELSNTGELFF.

The sample holds many counts of this clonotype. The chain is built from TRBV7-3 and TRBJ2-3, with D maybe TRBD1 (5 bases). The CDR3 has 15 residues. In germline, CDR1 is SGHTA, CDR2 FQGTGA. V lost 2 bases, J lost 1 base, and 10 bases lay in between. CDR3 sequence reads: CASSLGSRGTDTQYF. CDR3 nucleotide sequence: TGTGCCAGCAGCTTAGGGTCCAGGGGCACAGATACGCAGTATTTT. The full variable domain, completed using reference TRBV7-3 and TRBJ2-3, is GAGVSQTPSNKVTEKGKYVELRCDPISGHTALYWYRQSLGQGPEFLIYFQGTGAADDSGLPNDRFFAVRPEGSVSTLKIQRTERGDSAVYLCASSLGSRGTDTQYFGPGTRLTVL.

This clonotype was counted at least ten times. A much larger clone differs by one base, so this may be a read error. The chain uses TRBV20-1 and TRBJ2-7, with D unclear. Germline V gene data show CDR1 as DFQATT and CDR2 as SNEGSKA (reference sequence). V shed 4 bases and J shed 4 bases, with 8 bases lying between them. The CDR3 has 11 amino acids. CDR3 residues: CSAMESYEQYF. CDR3 nucleotide sequence: TGCAGTGCTATGGAGAGTTACGAGCAGTACTTC.

This clonotype has a count of ten or more. The chain couples TRBV9 to TRBJ2-3; 9 bases agree with TRBD2. Trimming at V came to 3 bases and at J to 4 bases, leaving 6 bases not matched to a gene. The CDR3 consists of 15 residues. Germline CDR1 SGDLS, CDR2 YYNGEE. The CDR3 DNA sequence: TGTGCCAGCAGCGCCGCGGGGGGGCCCCCAGATACGCAGTATTTT. Its protein is CASSAAGGPPDTQYF.

This clonotype turned up a few times. The CDR3 DNA is TGTGCCAGCAGTCCTGGTGCGTCCCCCTACGAGCAGTACTTC. Protein: CASSPGASPYEQYF. The J gene is TRBJ2-7, the V gene TRBV5-4; D remains unclear. Trimming took off 5 bases at V and 2 bases at J, with 14 bases between the two ends. Per germline, CDR1 SGHNT and CDR2 YYREEE (reference sequence). There are 14 residues in the CDR3.

The chain employs TRBV10-3 and TRBJ2-2; TRBD2 is a possible D gene (6 bases). Germline V CDR1 and CDR2: ENHRY, SYGVKD. This CDR3 comprises 15 residues. V was pared by 0 bases and J by 3 bases, with 8 bases between. The CDR3 DNA sequence: TGTGCCATCAGTGAGTCGGGGGGAGACACCGGGGAGCTGTTTTTT. Residues: CAISESGGDTGELFF.

This clonotype has ten or more counts. The gene calls are TRBV7-2 and TRBJ1-1; tentatively, D is TRBD1 (5 bases). Germline lookup yields CDR1 SGHTA and CDR2 FQGNSA. The CDR3 sequence is 15 residues long. Trimming pared 5 bases from V and 4 bases from J, leaving 17 bases between. CDR3 in DNA: TGTGCCAGCAGCCGCGATACGGGGGGGGGCACTGAAGCTTTCTTT. It encodes CASSRDTGGGTEAFF. The variable domain in full, completed from reference TRBV7-2 and TRBJ1-1, reads GAGVSQSPSNKVTEKGKDVELRCDPISGHTALYWYRQSLGQGLEFLIYFQGNSAPDKSGLPSDRFSAERTGGSVSTLTIQRTQQEDSAVYLCASSRDTGGGTEAFFGQGTRLTVV.

V usage is TRBV7-2 and J usage is TRBJ2-7, with 10 nucleotides matching TRBD1. There are 14 residues in the CDR3. Germline V CDR1 and CDR2: SGHTA, FQGNSA. V was pared by 3 bases and J by 5 bases, with 4 bases of the junction left unmatched. The CDR3 spells CASSLDRGSNEQYF. CDR3 nucleotides: TGTGCCAGCAGCTTGGACAGGGGGTCCAACGAGCAGTACTTC. Supplemented by reference TRBV7-2 and TRBJ2-7, the full variable domain reads GAGVSQSPSNKVTEKGKDVELRCDPISGHTALYWYRQSLGQGLEFLIYFQGNSAPDKSGLPSDRFSAERTGGSVSTLTIQRTQQEDSAVYLCASSLDRGSNEQYFGPGTRLTVT.

This chain links TRBV9 with TRBJ1-4; tentative D call: TRBD1 (6 bases). CDR1 SGDLS and CDR2 YYNGEE come from the germline V gene. The CDR3 covers 15 residues. The V end was cut by 4 bases, the J end by 7 bases, with 17 bases between. For the CDR3, the DNA is TGTGCCAGCAGCACCTCAGGGGCCCGGGCTGAAAAACTGTTTTTT. Its translation is CASSTSGARAEKLFF.

This clonotype was counted ten times or more. V and J are TRBV30 and TRBJ2-3, with 10 bases matching TRBD2. V dropped 5 bases and J dropped 5; count of bases not matched to a gene: 10. The CDR3 length is 15 residues. CDR1 and CDR2 (germline): GTSNPN, SVGIG (reference sequence). CDR3 protein: CAWYQSGGAKDTQYF. The CDR3 DNA reads TGTGCCTGGTACCAGAGCGGGGGGGCCAAAGATACGCAGTATTTT.

This clonotype showed up many times. Here the CDR3 reads CSVGQGGYGYTF. CDR3 sequence (DNA): TGCAGCGTTGGACAAGGAGGCTATGGCTACACCTTC. The J gene is TRBJ1-2, the V gene TRBV29-1, with D unclear. V lost 4 bases, J lost 4 bases, and 10 bases lay in between. Per germline, CDR1 SQVTM and CDR2 ANQGSEA. The CDR3 spans 12 residues. Supplemented by reference TRBV29-1 and TRBJ1-2, the full variable domain reads SAVISQKPSRDICQRGTSLTIQCQVDSQVTMMFWYRQQPGQSLTLIATANQGSEATYESGFVIDKFPISRPNLTFSTLTVSNMSPEDSSIYLCSVGQGGYGYTFGSGTRLTVV.

This clonotype was seen ten or more times. The chain carries TRBV5-1 and TRBJ1-2; D ambiguous. The CDR3 is 14 amino acids. Germline assignment: CDR1 SGHRS and CDR2 YFSETQ. Trimming cost V 0 bases and J 4 bases, with 10 bases left between them. In nucleotides, the CDR3 is TGCGCCAGCAGCTTGGCTCAGGATCCCTATGGCTACACCTTC. Translating gives CASSLAQDPYGYTF.

This clonotype appeared a few times. V gene TRBV30 combines with J gene TRBJ2-5; D not resolved. Germline CDR1 and CDR2: GTSNPN and SVGIG (reference sequence). Deletions cut 7 bases from V and 4 bases from J, with 10 bases between. This CDR3 spans 11 amino acids. CDR3 sequence reads: CASRRRETQYF. The CDR3 DNA follows: TGTGCCTCCCGCCGAAGAGAGACCCAGTACTTC.

This clonotype was found a few times. Given a much more abundant clone one base away, this may be a read error. J is TRBJ2-1 and V is TRBV7-2, with TRBD2 matching over 9 bases. The tail of the sequence fits TRBJ2-7 better, so the J call may be wrong. The CDR3 is 15 residues long. Germline V gives CDR1 SGHTA, CDR2 FQGNSA. CDR3 nucleotide sequence: TGTGCCAGCAGCCCTGAGCGGGGGGTGTACAATGAGCAGTACTTC. Translation: CASSPERGVYNEQYF.

The chain links TRBV3-1 to TRBJ1-6; TRBD1 might be the D (5 bases). CDR3 size: 17 residues. Deletions cut 0 bases from V and 0 bases from J, with 9 bases between. Germline values: CDR1 LGHDT, CDR2 YNNKEL (reference sequence). CDR3: CASSQEKGSSYNSPLHF. The CDR3 bases are TGTGCCAGCAGCCAAGAGAAGGGGAGCTCCTATAATTCACCCCTCCACTTT.

The J gene is TRBJ1-1, the V gene TRBV7-8; D is possibly TRBD1 (5 bases). Germline CDR1 is SGHVS and CDR2 is FQNEAQ. V gave up 3 bases and J gave up 7 bases, with 18 bases separating them. The CDR3 consists of 15 residues. As DNA, the CDR3 is TGTGCCAGCAGCTTCCGGGACGGGTCCATAGGTGAAGCTTTCTTT. Translating it yields CASSFRDGSIGEAFF.

This clonotype was seen a handful of times. The chain joins TRBV6-5 to TRBJ2-4; 10 positions agree with TRBD2. Judging by the DNA end, TRBJ2-5 fits better; the J call may be wrong. The V gene's germline CDR1 is MNHEY and CDR2 SVGAGI. This CDR3 has 15 residues. In nucleotides, the CDR3 is TGTGCCAGCAGTTACTCCCCTAGCGGGGGCGAGACCCAGTACTTC. It specifies CASSYSPSGGETQYF.

This clonotype was detected a few times. A much larger clone lies one base from this, so it may be a read error. This chain uses TRBV3-1 with TRBJ1-2; D is ambiguous. The germline V gene encodes CDR1 LGHDT and CDR2 YNNKEL (reference sequence). V was trimmed by 1 base and J by 6 bases, leaving 15 bases between them. The CDR3 has 15 residues. CDR3 loop: CASSQVGFEFHGYTF. The CDR3 DNA reads as TGTGCCAGCAGCCAAGTCGGTTTCGAGTTCCATGGCTACACCTTC.

As concerns this clonotype: Possible read error: a much larger clone is one base away. The chain has TRBV4-1 and TRBJ1-4; the match to TRBD1 covers 7 bases. Germline assignment: CDR1 MGHRA and CDR2 YSYEKL. The CDR3 is 16 amino acids. In DNA, the CDR3 is TGCGCCAGCAGCCAGGTGCAGGGGGGGGTTAATGAAGAACTGTTTTTT. This gives the protein CASSQVQGGVNEELFF.

V and J are TRBV7-2 and TRBJ2-3, with a tentative D call TRBD2 (6 bases). In germline, CDR1 is SGHTA, CDR2 FQGNSA. The CDR3 runs 17 residues. V was cut by 1 base and J by 2 bases, with 16 bases left in between. The CDR3 region has the DNA TGTGCCAGCAGCTTAGTTTACGGCGGGACCTACACAGATACGCAGTATTTT. This translates into CASSLVYGGTYTDTQYF. Full variable domain (missing parts from reference TRBV7-2 and TRBJ2-3): GAGVSQSPSNKVTEKGKDVELRCDPISGHTALYWYRQSLGQGLEFLIYFQGNSAPDKSGLPSDRFSAERTGGSVSTLTIQRTQQEDSAVYLCASSLVYGGTYTDTQYFGPGTRLTVL.